Listed below are T cell receptor beta chains from one sample, sequenced in a study of CD8 T cells in ankylosing spondylitis. TCRdb processed the 5' RACE reads anew with MiXCR; each CDR3 protein has one entry. The sample has roughly 240,000 distinct CDR3 sequences; 8% to 9% are singletons. Sequenced input: blood, either unsorted or a sorted T cell fraction (not recorded which). These receptors all stem from a female donor with ankylosing spondylitis or in good health (not recorded which). Each CDR3 is given with its conserved first and last residue. A D gene is named only where the DNA matches it firmly. Expanded clones are given a class, and other clones once, few, many or no size at all.

TRBJ1-1 | TRBV11-2 | many | . | TGTGCCAGCAGTCCGACGGGGGGTAAGAACACTGAAGCTTTCTTT | CASSPTGGKNTEAFF
TRBJ2-2 | TRBV5-1 | many | TRBD2 | TGCGCCAGCAGCCCCCGGGGGGGTAACACCGGGGAGCTGTTTTTT | CASSPRGGNTGELFF
TRBJ2-5 | TRBV10-3 | few | . | TGTGCCATCAGTCGGGAGATCGGGGAGACCCAGTACTTC | CAISREIGETQYF
TRBJ2-5 | TRBV6-1 | many | . | TGTGCCAGCAGTGACACTTACCAAGAGACCCAGTACTTC | CASSDTYQETQYF
TRBJ2-1 | TRBV20-1 | many | TRBD2 | TGCAGTGCTAGAGAGTGGGCCGAGCGGGATCGCCCCACGGGGGAGCAGTTCTTC | CSAREWAERDRPTGEQFF
TRBJ1-4 | TRBV20-1 | many | . | TGCAGTGCTAGTCTTACTCGGGAAAAACTGTTTTTT | CSASLTREKLFF
TRBJ2-3 | TRBV10-2 | many | . | TGCGCCAGCCTTCAGCGGTTGTTATCAGATACGCAGTATTTT | CASLQRLLSDTQYF
TRBJ1-1 | TRBV7-9 | . | . | TGTGCCAGCAGCTACTTGGGGGGGGTCGACGCTTTCTTT | CASSYLGGVDAFF
TRBJ2-7 | TRBV7-6 | . | TRBD2 | TGTGCCAGCAGCTTAGACTATAGCGGGAGTCTTTACGAGCAGTACTTC | CASSLDYSGSLYEQYF
TRBJ2-7 | TRBV7-2 | . | TRBD2 | TGTGCCAGCAGCCCTCCGGGACTAACTTACGAGCAGTACTTC | CASSPPGLTYEQYF
TRBJ1-1 | TRBV5-5 | many | . | TGTGCCAGCAGCTTGGGGGAACCCACTGAAGCTTTCTTT | CASSLGEPTEAFF
TRBJ2-1 | TRBV7-6 | many | TRBD2 | TGTGCCAGCAGCCGACTAGCGAGCGATGAGCAGTTCTTC | CASSRLASDEQFF
TRBJ2-5 | TRBV3-1 | many | . | TGTGCCAGCAGCCAAGCCCTCGGGGTTGCCCAGTACTTC | CASSQALGVAQYF
TRBJ2-6 | TRBV7-3 | many | . | TGTGCCAGCAGCTTACGGCAGGAAGCTTTCTCTGGGGCCAACGTCCTGACTTTC | CASSLRQEAFSGANVLTF
TRBJ2-5 | TRBV27 | . | . | TGTGCCAGCAGTTTATCGGGGCTACCCCAGGAGACCCAGTACTTC | CASSLSGLPQETQYF
TRBJ2-5 | TRBV20-1 | many | . | TGCAGTGCTAGAGATAGGTTAGCGCGGCTGAAGCAAGAGACCCAGTACTTC | CSARDRLARLKQETQYF
TRBJ2-5 | TRBV10-3 | many | . | TGTGCCATCAGTGATCTGCGGGGAGAGACCCAGTACTTC | CAISDLRGETQYF
TRBJ2-5 | TRBV7-2 | many | TRBD2 | TGTGCCAGCAACCTCCGGGCGGGAGGGCCGGAGACCCAGTACTTC | CASNLRAGGPETQYF
TRBJ1-6 | TRBV6-1 | many | TRBD1 | TGTGCCAGCAGTGCGACAGGGGTCAGTAATTCACCCCTCCACTTT | CASSATGVSNSPLHF
TRBJ1-2 | TRBV9 | many | TRBD1 | TGTGCCAGCAGCTCAACAAACAGGGGAACCTATGGCTACACCTTC | CASSSTNRGTYGYTF
TRBJ2-3 | TRBV9 | many | . | TGTGCCAGCAGCGTAGAGGTCACAGATACGCAGTATTTT | CASSVEVTDTQYF
TRBJ2-3 | TRBV20-1 | many | . | TGCAGTGCTAGAGATAGGGGCTTCACAGATACGCAGTATTTT | CSARDRGFTDTQYF